The subject of this entry is one T cell receptor beta chain. This clone came up many times. This clone's antigen is unknown. Its ends do not fully match the called genes, so a read error is possible. The read terminates 3 residues ahead of where the CDR3 ends, so the germline J gene completes it. This sample is drawn from a study of T cell clonality in common variable immunodeficiency (dated by TCRdb to about 2015). Beyond this particular receptor, the publication reports: Although equal DNA input was used, an average of roughly 89,000 unique sequences per sample was obtained for controls, compared with around 30,000 for CVID samples. According to the authors, figuring out what caused the increased clonality in CVID would require sequencing the repertoires of T cell subpopulations. Healthy controls shared more TCRbeta clones with each other than CVID subjects shared among themselves (p < 0.0001). Differences among patients in the CVID cohort limited the correlations between repertoire features and clinical complications. TCRbeta clonality was higher in CVID subjects than in healthy controls (t-test p = 0.018), and the increase was most characteristic of about a third of subjects. Fewer deletions and N-nucleotide insertions were reportedly observed in CVID TCRbeta sequences, and highly modified clones with 13 or more V deletions were reportedly absent from CVID TCRbeta sequences.

CVID samples and control samples contributed equivalent amounts of genomic DNA as sequencing input. For every sample, a 60 bp segment covering the rearranged TCRbeta CDR3 region was amplified and then sequenced. TCRbeta amplification used the immunoSEQ assay, a bias-corrected multiplex PCR with high-throughput sequencing. Per the original workflow: Every unique nucleotide sequence was considered a clone and was annotated with V, D and J genes, copy number and frequency. Sequences were labeled productive if in frame, and non-productive if out of frame or containing stop codons. Clonality was calculated from Shannon's entropy as previously described. The predicted amino acid sequences of productive clones were used to derive the mean CDR3 Kyte-Doolittle hydropathy. Hierarchical clustering of scaled V gene usage was performed with the R hclust function using Manhattan distance and complete linkage. Clone sharing by CDR3 amino acid sequence was assessed by resampling 12 repertoires per group over 100 rounds. The repertoires were searched for 60 to 75 published EBV-specific TCRbeta sequences and some 230 published CMV-specific TCRbeta sequences. Analysis left out two CVID samples that produced under 10,000 sequences, so about 41 CVID repertoires remained. TCRdb took over this immuneACCESS table, retaining in-frame rearrangements with V and J assigned. Such tables are incomplete; in checked studies, under half of the missing clones stem from an unresolved V gene, and the remainder is unexplained. The DNA gave D and trimming, while V, J and clone size come from that table. For this sample, about 37,000 clones are listed, none of them singletons. The top ten constitute under 3.5% of the sample.

The CDR3, cysteine through phenylalanine, is 13 amino acids long. The CDR3 was read in part: 30 bases, with the frame set at base 1. Reading the germline V gene (reference sequence) gives CDR1 SSHAT and CDR2 FNYEAQ. Most CVID patients and most healthy controls were of Caucasian heritage. Heparinized peripheral whole blood samples of about 5 to 8 ml were collected from each donor. Genomic DNA from adults with common variable immune deficiency (CVID) and from healthy adult controls was used to sequence TCRbeta CDR3 repertoires. A total of 22 healthy adult volunteers (about 12 female and 10 male; age range about 20 to 70 years, mean age about 34) were included in the control group. Diluted blood was density-centrifuged over Hypaque 1077 or Ficoll-Paque to isolate peripheral blood mononuclear cells. Genomic DNA was obtained from unsorted mononuclear cells using either Qiagen column purification or a centrifugation-based method.

This sequence uses TRBV7-7 and TRBJ2-3, with the D call perhaps TRBD1 or TRBD2, as 6 bases match in each case. The specimen was peripheral blood mononuclear cells. The origin of this receptor is a person aged 18 to 70 in good health. The CDR3 is CASSPAEGVAQYF. The CDR3 DNA, read in part, is TGTGCTAGCAGCCCCGCGGAGGGGGTGGCG. Supplemented by the reference TRBV7-7 and TRBJ2-3 proteins around the CDR3, the complete variable domain is GAGVSQSPRYKVTKRGQDVTLRCDPISSHATLYWYQQALGQGPEFLTYFNYEAQPDKSGLPSDRFSAERPEGSISTLTIQRTEQRDSAMYRCASSPAEGVAQYFGPGTRLTVL.